The T cell receptor beta chain under discussion was sequenced for a study of blood T cell repertoires in COVID-19. CDR3 size: 14 residues. V shed 5 bases, J shed 4 bases, and the junction held 7 bases outside the gene matches. CDR1 and CDR2 from the germline V gene are MNHEY and SVGAGI. The table came from immunoSEQ multiplex PCR; TCRdb's copy has only in-frame clones and leaves some out. Among tens of thousands of clones, approximately 80% were seen once, and the ten largest hold approximately 30%. The chain combines TRBV6-5 with TRBJ2-7; TRBD1 matches 8 bases. This TCR came from a man in his 70s with acute or convalescent COVID-19. Sequencing used peripheral blood. In DNA form, the CDR3 reads TGTGCCAGCAGTACTGGACAGGGTGGGTACGAGCAGTACTTC. Residues: CASSTGQGGYEQYF.